This TCR beta chain was documented in a study of neurological immune-mediated disorders. This clonotype occurred many times. Antigen unknown. With 10-nucleotide random UMIs included, cDNA was synthesized by 5'RACE. TCRdb ran MiXCR on the 5' RACE reads and lists one entry per CDR3 protein. The sample has approximately 80,000 distinct CDR3 sequences, nearly 6% seen once. V lost 5 bases, J lost 7 bases, and 20 bases lay in between. The germline V gene encodes CDR1 SGHTA and CDR2 FQGNSA. CDR3 length: 15 residues. Study outcomes and limitations: The repertoires of 18 of 34 multiple sclerosis patients were placed by phylogenetic grouping in a single related-CDR3 cluster, which may be a signature. The greatest TCR clonal expansion appeared in HTLV-1-associated myelopathy and the smallest, falling below healthy controls, in multiple sclerosis.

The time point is: longitudinal time-point 2. The unsorted libraries were generated from a total of 2 million PBMCs, which had been stored in RNAlater at -80 C. The chain links TRBV7-2 to TRBJ1-2; D unclear. The source is a woman aged 55-70 years with multiple sclerosis. Sequencing was done on a sample of PBMCs. CDR3 region: CASSPQAAGLSGYTF. DNA of the CDR3: TGTGCCAGCAGCCCCCAGGCGGCAGGTCTTTCTGGCTACACCTTC.